This paragraph covers one TCR beta chain sequence. The data were produced by immunoSEQ multiplex PCR, yet TCRdb's version contains in-frame clones alone and is incomplete. The sample lists under 40,000 clones; 81% were seen once. The V end lost 5 bases, the J end lost 3 bases, and 14 bases lay between the germline ends. The CDR3 totals 15 residues. Germline loops: CDR1 MNHEY, CDR2 SVGAGI. This specimen comes from a study of OX40 agonist ivuxolimab in advanced cancers. This TCR was sampled from an adult with an advanced solid tumor such as melanoma, head and neck, liver or kidney cancer. The gene calls are TRBV6-5 and TRBJ1-5; the D gene is possibly TRBD1 (5 bases). The sample consisted of CD4+ or CD8+ T cells sorted from blood, taken in a trial of the OX40 agonist ivuxolimab. The CDR3 DNA reads as TGTGCCAGCAGTCCCTCAGGGAGGTCCAATCAGCCCCAGCATTTT. The encoded protein is CASSPSGRSNQPQHF.